This T cell receptor (beta chain) was obtained from a study of blood T cells in healthy people across ages (dated by TCRdb to the mid-2010s). Background for the entire study: In model experiments, template switching captured about one uniquely barcoded TCR beta cDNA molecule for every two T cells. Two additional independent replicas of 1 million unique cDNA reads from the same blood draw were analyzed for two donors (one aged 18 to 30 and one aged 80 or older). To avoid experimental bias, donors of different ages were distributed randomly across sequencing lanes. Age-related changes in TCR beta repertoire diversity were measured in the study by deep sequencing normalized with unique cDNA molecular identifiers. The donors were divided into four age groups: young (average roughly 15 years), middle-aged (approximately 39), aged (approximately 64) and long-lived (82). Broad study findings and their caveats: There was a strong correlation between observed TCR beta diversity and the percentage of naive T cells measured by flow cytometry. Total diversity estimates from one million sequenced T cells were considered lower bounds and underestimates. Bulk unsorted PBMC profiling prevented conclusive comparison of naive and antigen-experienced compartments. Compared with the aged group, the long-lived group had more naive CD4+ T cells, fewer expanded clones and increased TCR diversity, a pattern suggesting age selection. Observed TCR beta diversity per million T cells fell roughly linearly with age, and a significant reduction was already apparent by age around 44. Donor CMV infection status was unknown, potentially confounding age-related changes in expanded clonotypes.

Receptors were amplified or captured by 5' RACE. This sample was sequenced with an Illumina HiSeq 2500. A second roughly 6 to 11 cycle PCR used a sample-barcoded 5' primer and a J-beta primer mix. A unique molecular identifier was introduced onto each TCR beta cDNA molecule by a template-switch 5' adaptor carrying 12 random nucleotides. Each sample yielded at least 3 million CDR3-containing paired-end reads. First-strand cDNA synthesis was performed from all RNA using the Mint cDNA synthesis kit, with priming by a TRBC-specific oligonucleotide. Following uracil-DNA glycosylase treatment, all cDNA underwent a first 18-cycle PCR with the universal primers M1SS and BC2_uni_R. Under the source paper's analysis protocol: Normalization of each sample was performed by random selection of 1 million high-quality reads, each carrying a distinct molecular identifier. Reads sharing molecular identifiers were discarded rather than binned into consensus sequences. MiTCR, run with a Q25 quality threshold and the strictest error-elimination algorithm, handled CDR3 identification, clonotype clustering and error correction. A nonparametric unseen species model with Euler transformation was used to estimate a lower bound on total TCR beta diversity. TCRdb trimmed the raw reads at Q25, called clones with MiXCR and kept productive beta chains. Each record represents a unique CDR3 protein, reported with the most common genes and DNA among its rows. TCRdb, rather than the study authors, made the V and J calls. The sample table lists more than 700,000 distinct CDR3 sequences, 46% of them with a count of one. Of the sample, about a sixth falls within the top ten clones.

This clonotype was seen more than once but under ten times. No cognate antigen has been identified for it. Nothing much larger sits one base from this clone, and base qualities are not available. The donors were some 39 Caucasian individuals from Russia, aged roughly 6 to 95 years, who were systemically healthy. Around 10 milliliters of peripheral blood were drawn from each donor into EDTA-treated Vacutainer tubes. Ficoll-Paque density-gradient centrifugation was used to isolate PBMCs, with at least 7 million per sample. Total RNA, at least 5 micrograms per sample, was extracted from PBMCs with Trizol reagent. For every donor, an aliquot of PBMCs went through flow cytometry to measure the percentages of naive CD45RAhigh/CD27high T cells. V lost 8 bases and J lost 0 bases, and the count of bases not matched to a germline gene is 17. There are 18 amino acids in the CDR3, from cysteine to phenylalanine inclusive. Only CDR3 DNA is held: 54 bases, read in frame from base 1. From a lookup of the germline V gene (reference sequence), CDR1 and CDR2 are LGHDT and YNNKEL.

The sequence joins TRBV3-1 to TRBJ2-3, with TRBD2 matching 7 junction bases. The sequence came from an elderly man in good health. The sample taken for sequencing was blood. This receptor carries the CDR3 CASAFRLGGSGSTDTQYF. The DNA sequence is TGTGCCAGCGCCTTCCGCCTTGGCGGTAGCGGGAGCACAGATACGCAGTATTTT.